This TCR beta chain was sequenced in a study of blood T cell repertoires in COVID-19. About the study: T cells, B-cell-depleted T cells, or PBMCs supplied cDNA or gDNA.

The V gene's germline CDR1 is MGHRA and CDR2 YSYEKL. The CDR3 contains 13 residues. V lost 4 bases and J lost 4, with 10 bases in between. Authors' processing steps: It was from reference gene primer amplification that nucleated cell counts were estimated. Some clones are missing from TCRdb's copy, which holds only in-frame ones; the method was immunoSEQ multiplex PCR. V and J calls and clone size are given by that table; D and trimming were obtained from the DNA. Found here are 150,000 to 200,000 clones, 84% of them singletons; the top ten hold roughly 15%. Residents of about two dozen US areas, aged about 18 to 89 years, made up the participants. Participant-given clinical history determined each cohort assignment.

Sample: PBMCs or T cells enriched from blood (not recorded which). The rearrangement joins TRBV4-1 to TRBJ1-1; D remains unclear. The receptor was derived from a man in his fifties or sixties who had recovered from COVID-19. The CDR3, as DNA: TGCGCCAGCAGCCGTACGGGAGGCACTGAAGCTTTCTTT. Protein: CASSRTGGTEAFF.